These 24 T cell receptor beta chains came from one sample sequenced in a study of T cell responses to AZD1222 COVID-19 vaccine. The method was immunoSEQ multiplex PCR; TCRdb's version includes in-frame clones alone and lacks a portion of them. The table lists over 50,000 clones, approximately 85% of them singletons. The sample here was peripheral blood, taken 28 days after the second AZD1222 dose. The receptors here all came from an adult who received the AZD1222 COVID-19 vaccine.

Concerning this clone itself: Its ends do not fully match the called genes, so a read error is possible. This CDR3 is also generated by other DNA sequences in the sample. CDR3 protein: CASSQDGRQLNTEAFF. The CDR3 DNA follows: TGTGCCAGTAGCCAAGATGGGCGACAGCTGAACACTGAAGCTTTCTTT. The chain combines TRBV14 with TRBJ1-1, with D perhaps matching TRBD1 (5 bases). The CDR3 extends over 16 amino acids. Germline V gene sequence: CDR1 SGHDN, CDR2 FVKESK.

The chain has TRBV3-1 (or the pseudogene TRBV3-2) and TRBJ1-2; tentative D call: TRBD1 (5 bases). CDR1 is LGHDT and CDR2 is YNNKEL in the germline V gene (reference sequence). V lost 6 bases to trimming and J lost 4 bases, with 12 bases between them. The CDR3 loop spans 13 amino acids. This CDR3 reads CASSRGAGYGYTF. CDR3 in DNA: TGTGCCAGCAGTCGCGGGGCGGGCTATGGCTACACCTTC.

This clone was recorded once. This chain connects TRBV10-3 to TRBJ1-1; unclear D gene. The CDR3 has 14 residues. Germline lookup yields CDR1 ENHRY and CDR2 SYGVKD. V lost 4 bases to trimming and J lost 1 base, with 10 bases between them. The CDR3 loop reads CAISGGRTNTEAFF. CDR3 sequence (DNA): TGTGCCATCAGTGGCGGACGGACGAACACTGAAGCTTTCTTT.

The genes are TRBV7-6 and TRBJ2-7; 7 nucleotides align to TRBD1. The CDR3 length is 15 residues. J gave up 3 bases and V 0 bases, and 5 bases lay outside the gene matches. Germline CDR1 is SGHVS and CDR2 is FNYEAQ. CDR3 coding DNA: TGTGCCAGCAGCTTAGCGGAGACAGGGCTCTACGAGCAGTACTTC. It encodes CASSLAETGLYEQYF.

The CDR3 protein is CASSPPTLGAFF. CDR3 nucleotide sequence: TGTGCCAGCAGCCCACCGACTTTAGGGGCTTTCTTT. The J gene is TRBJ1-1, the V gene TRBV28, with D unresolved. The CDR3 is 12 amino acids. V lost 6 bases and J 11 bases, leaving 16 bases between the germline ends. CDR1 and CDR2 (germline): MDHEN, SYDVKM.

This clone was counted a single time. This chain connects TRBV11-2 to TRBJ1-6, with no clear D. V lost 0 bases to trimming and J lost 11 bases, with 5 bases between them. Looked up from germline, CDR1 is SGHAT and CDR2 is FQNNGV. The CDR3 spans 12 residues. CDR3 amino acids: CASSLEVAPLHF. The CDR3 region has the DNA TGTGCCAGCAGCTTAGAAGTAGCACCCCTCCACTTT.

The chain links TRBV6-6 to TRBJ2-5; a weak D match, TRBD2 (6 bases). From germline, CDR1 is MNHNY and CDR2 SVGAGI (reference sequence). The CDR3 consists of 15 residues. Trimming took off 2 bases at V and 3 bases at J, with 13 bases between the two ends. The CDR3 region has the DNA TGTGCCAGCAGTTACCGGGGATCGGGGGAAGAGACCCAGTACTTC. Translated, it gives CASSYRGSGEETQYF.

The chain employs TRBV3-1 (or the pseudogene TRBV3-2) and TRBJ2-5; 10 positions agree with TRBD2. The CDR3 covers 15 residues. Germline V lookup: CDR1 LGHDT, CDR2 YNNKEL (reference sequence). The V gene end was trimmed by 4 bases and the J gene end by 5 bases; junction bases not matched to a gene: 7. This chain's CDR3 is CASSPSAGGQETQYF. CDR3 nucleotide sequence: TGTGCCAGCAGCCCCTCAGCGGGGGGGCAGGAGACCCAGTACTTC.

This chain's CDR3 is CSVDIQSTDTQYF. CDR3 in DNA: TGCAGCGTTGATATCCAGTCTACAGATACGCAGTATTTT. This chain joins TRBV29-1 and TRBJ2-3; D gene ambiguous. Germline lookup yields CDR1 SQVTM and CDR2 ANQGSEA. The CDR3 consists of 13 residues. Trimming shortened V by 3 bases and J by 3 bases, and 10 bases separated the two germline ends.

The chain uses TRBV7-2 and TRBJ1-1, with D maybe TRBD1 (6 bases). Germline values: CDR1 SGHTA, CDR2 FQGNSA. CDR3 length: 14 amino acids. V was trimmed by 1 base and J by 5 bases, leaving 11 bases between them. The CDR3 nucleotides read TGTGCCAGCAGCTTAGTCAGGGGAAGGACTGAAGCTTTCTTT. Its translation is CASSLVRGRTEAFF.

The rearrangement joins TRBV6-2 or TRBV6-3 to TRBJ2-3; perhaps TRBD2 as D (5 bases). The V end lost 5 bases, the J end lost 4 bases, and 13 bases lay between the germline ends. CDR3 length equals 14 residues. Looked up from germline, CDR1 is MNHEY and CDR2 is SVGEGT. CDR3 in amino acids: CASSQHSDPDTQYF. CDR3 in DNA: TGTGCCAGCAGTCAGCATAGCGACCCAGATACGCAGTATTTT.

V usage is TRBV6-5 and J usage is TRBJ2-5, with 10 bases matching TRBD2. V trimming: 6 bases; J trimming: 5 bases; junction bases outside the gene matches: 9. CDR1 is MNHEY, CDR2 SVGAGI, per germline. This CDR3 contains 15 residues. CDR3 protein: CASSPGLANVETQYF. The DNA of the CDR3 is TGTGCCAGCAGCCCGGGACTAGCGAACGTGGAGACCCAGTACTTC.

By proportion, this clone is large. The V and J genes are TRBV5-4 and TRBJ1-4; D might be TRBD1 (6 bases). CDR1 and CDR2 (germline): SGHNT, YYREEE (reference sequence). This CDR3 has 15 amino acids. Deletions cut 3 bases from V and 4 bases from J, with 13 bases between. This chain's CDR3 is CASSSNRAVNEKLFF. The CDR3 DNA reads TGTGCCAGCAGCTCTAACAGGGCCGTTAATGAAAAACTGTTTTTT.

The chain has TRBV6-6 and TRBJ2-1; D not certain. Trimming left V 2 bases short and J 5 bases short, with 4 bases between. The CDR3 is 12 residues long. Germline assignment: CDR1 MNHNY and CDR2 SVGAGI (reference sequence). CDR3 sequence: CASSYADNEQFF. In nucleotides, the CDR3 is TGTGCCAGCAGTTACGCCGACAATGAGCAGTTCTTC.

This clone was observed a few times. This chain connects TRBV27 to TRBJ1-6, with D tentatively TRBD1 (5 bases). Germline V lookup: CDR1 MNHEY, CDR2 SMNVEV (reference sequence). The CDR3 contains 14 residues. The V and J ends lost 6 bases and 5 bases respectively, with 11 bases between them. The CDR3 spells CASSPTENNSPLHF. For the CDR3, the DNA is TGTGCCAGCAGCCCGACAGAAAATAATTCACCCCTCCACTTT.

This rearrangement joins TRBV5-1 to TRBJ2-2; 8 bases fit TRBD1. V trimming: 4 bases; J trimming: 7 bases; junction bases outside the gene matches: 12. Looked up from germline, CDR1 is SGHRS and CDR2 is YFSETQ. The CDR3 has 16 residues. Here the CDR3 reads CASSRTGRMIGGELFF. CDR3 in DNA: TGCGCCAGCAGCCGGACAGGGAGGATGATCGGCGGGGAGCTGTTTTTT.

This rearrangement joins TRBV19 to TRBJ2-2; D unresolved. The CDR3 runs to 14 residues. Germline V lookup: CDR1 LNHDA, CDR2 SQIVND (reference sequence). Trimming stripped 3 bases from V and 4 bases from J, with 9 bases between. The CDR3 sequence: CASSIAAATGELFF. CDR3 nucleotide sequence: TGTGCCAGTAGTATCGCCGCGGCCACCGGGGAGCTGTTTTTT.

J is TRBJ2-5 and V is TRBV7-3; D is unclear. With 4 bases removed from V and 4 bases from J, the gap between germline ends came to 13 bases. The CDR3 covers 14 residues. Germline loops: CDR1 SGHTA, CDR2 FQGTGA. CDR3 sequence reads: CASSSEGRSETQYF. CDR3 DNA: TGTGCCAGCAGCTCAGAAGGACGGTCAGAGACCCAGTACTTC. Variable domain in full (rest from reference TRBV7-3 and TRBJ2-5): GAGVSQTPSNKVTEKGKYVELRCDPISGHTALYWYRQSLGQGPEFLIYFQGTGAADDSGLPNDRFFAVRPEGSVSTLKIQRTERGDSAVYLCASSSEGRSETQYFGPGTRLLVL.

CDR3 bases: TGTGCCAGCAGCCGGGGAGGGTTCGATACGCAGTATTTT. Translating it yields CASSRGGFDTQYF. The chain couples TRBV5-4 to TRBJ2-3, with 7 nucleotides matching TRBD2. Germline V lookup: CDR1 SGHNT, CDR2 YYREEE (reference sequence). The CDR3 contains 13 residues. Trimming removed 4 bases from V and 6 bases from J; junction bases left unmatched: 5.

Here the CDR3 DNA reads TGCGCCAGCAGCTTGGGTCGTCGCGGGAGAGGGCCCAATGAGCAGTTCTTC. It is translated as CASSLGRRGRGPNEQFF. This chain connects TRBV5-1 to TRBJ2-1; the match to TRBD2 covers 7 bases. This CDR3 has 17 amino acids. Germline V gene sequence: CDR1 SGHRS, CDR2 YFSETQ. V trimming: 0 bases; J trimming: 6 bases; junction bases outside the gene matches: 12. The full variable domain, in which reference TRBV5-1 and TRBJ2-1 provide the parts outside the CDR3, is KAGVTQTPRYLIKTRGQQVTLSCSPISGHRSVSWYQQTPGQGLQFLFEYFSETQRNKGNFPGRFSGRQFSNSRSEMNVSTLELGDSALYLCASSLGRRGRGPNEQFFGPGTRLTVL.

J is TRBJ1-5 and V is TRBV7-6, with TRBD1 as a possible D gene (6 bases). The germline CDR1 and CDR2 sequences are SGHVS and FNYEAQ. The CDR3 spans 17 residues. Trimming cost V 3 bases and J 5 bases, with 20 bases left between them. CDR3 sequence reads: CASSLGTPGPSDQPQHF. The CDR3 coding sequence is TGTGCCAGCAGCTTGGGGACACCAGGTCCCTCCGATCAGCCCCAGCATTTT.

As to this clone: Mismatch with germline at one junction end may stem from a read error. V gene TRBV6-1 combines with J gene TRBJ1-5, with TRBD1 matching over 7 bases. CDR3 length: 17 amino acids. The V gene's germline CDR1 is MNHNS and CDR2 SASEGT. This CDR3 reads CASSQATGSKGNQPQHF. The DNA of the CDR3 is TGTGCCAGCAGTCAAGCGACAGGGAGTAAGGGCAATCAGCCCCAGCATTTT.

The chain couples TRBV19 to TRBJ2-5; perhaps TRBD2 as D (5 bases). Trimming pared 7 bases from V and 3 bases from J, leaving 15 bases between. In germline, CDR1 is LNHDA, CDR2 SQIVND (reference sequence). The CDR3 sequence is 14 residues long. For the CDR3, the DNA is TGTGCCAGTACCAAAGCGAGCGGCAAAGAGACCCAGTACTTC. It yields the protein CASTKASGKETQYF.

V gene TRBV6-2 or TRBV6-3 combines with J gene TRBJ2-7, with D possibly TRBD1 on 5 matching bases. The CDR3 loop spans 11 amino acids. CDR1 and CDR2 (germline): MNHEY, SVGEGT. The V gene lost 5 bases and the J gene lost 6 bases, with 8 bases spanning the gap. The DNA of the CDR3 is TGTGCCAGCAGTCTTGACAGCGAGCAGTACTTC. This encodes CASSLDSEQYF.